The 27 T cell receptor beta chains below were found in one sample sequenced in a study of blood T cell repertoires in COVID-19. Produced via immunoSEQ multiplex PCR; TCRdb's table is partial and in-frame only. The sample has about 200,000 clones, 94% seen once; the top ten hold roughly 0.76%. Sequenced: peripheral blood. The receptors originated from a man in his thirties or forties with COVID-19, enrolled during active disease.

The rearrangement uses TRBV5-1 and TRBJ1-1; TRBD1 matches 8 bases. V lost 4 bases, J lost 1 base, and 6 bases stayed unmatched. The CDR3 covers 15 residues. CDR1 SGHRS and CDR2 YFSETQ come from the germline V gene. The CDR3 DNA reads TGCGCCAGCAGCAAGACGGGACAGGCGAACACTGAAGCTTTCTTT. Amino acids: CASSKTGQANTEAFF.

The chain has TRBV3-1 (or the pseudogene TRBV3-2) and TRBJ2-3; D possibly corresponds to TRBD2 (7 bases). V was trimmed by 2 bases and J by 3 bases, leaving 18 bases between them. Germline CDR1 is LGHDT and CDR2 is YNNKEL (reference sequence). The CDR3 totals 17 residues. The DNA of the CDR3 is TGTGCCAGCAGCCAACCCTTCTCGCGGGGGCAGACAGATACGCAGTATTTT. Residues: CASSQPFSRGQTDTQYF.

V gene TRBV30 combines with J gene TRBJ1-3; D not resolved. Germline V gene lookup returns CDR1 GTSNPN and CDR2 SVGIG (reference sequence). Trimming removed 5 bases from V and 0 bases from J, with 11 bases in between. This CDR3 region has 14 residues. CDR3 sequence reads: CAWASGSSGNTIYF. CDR3 in DNA: TGTGCCTGGGCCTCCGGGAGCTCTGGAAACACCATATATTTT.

This rearrangement joins TRBV11-2 to TRBJ2-1; 7 positions match TRBD2. Per germline, CDR1 SGHAT and CDR2 FQNNGV. V dropped 0 bases and J dropped 4; count of bases not matched to a gene: 3. The CDR3 length is 15 residues. As DNA, the CDR3 is TGTGCCAGCAGCTTAGAGGGGGGGTCATACAATGAGCAGTTCTTC. Translated, it gives CASSLEGGSYNEQFF.

The chain links TRBV19 to TRBJ2-1, with D possibly matching TRBD2 (7 bases). Trimming cost V 3 bases and J 9 bases, with 15 bases left between them. CDR1 is LNHDA and CDR2 is SQIVND in the germline V gene (reference sequence). This CDR3 region has 14 residues. The CDR3 DNA reads as TGTGCCAGTAGTATGAGGCAGGGGAGGGGTGAGCAGTTCTTC. Translated, it gives CASSMRQGRGEQFF. Together with reference TRBV19 and TRBJ2-1, the CDR3 gives the full variable domain: DGGITQSPKYLFRKEGQNVTLSCEQNLNHDAMYWYRQDPGQGLRLIYYSQIVNDFQKGDIAEGYSVSREKKESFPLTVTSAQKNPTAFYLCASSMRQGRGEQFFGPGTRLTVL.

V is TRBV6-5 and J is TRBJ1-4; TRBD1 agrees at 7 bases. CDR1 and CDR2 from the germline V gene are MNHEY and SVGAGI. Unmatched junction bases numbered 7, after V lost 8 bases and J lost 4 bases. The CDR3 extends over 14 amino acids. The CDR3 nucleotides are TGTGCCAGCGTTTCACAGGGGTTTAATGAAAAACTGTTTTTT. This sequence encodes CASVSQGFNEKLFF.

The chain carries TRBV6-6 and TRBJ2-7, with 12 bases aligning to TRBD2. The CDR3 runs 15 residues. Germline CDR1 is MNHNY and CDR2 is SVGAGI (reference sequence). The V segment lost 6 bases and the J segment 4 bases; nucleotides outside the gene matches: 7. CDR3 in amino acids: CASRNGLAGLYEQYF. The DNA for the CDR3 is TGTGCCAGCAGGAATGGACTAGCGGGGTTATACGAGCAGTACTTC.

The rearrangement links TRBV7-3 to TRBJ2-3; 11 nucleotides align to TRBD1. J lost 3 bases, V lost 5 bases, and 10 bases had no gene match. This CDR3 comprises 17 residues. In germline, CDR1 is SGHTA, CDR2 FQGTGA. CDR3: CASSPVAGTGGTDTQYF. The CDR3 DNA reads TGTGCCAGCAGCCCCGTGGCCGGGACAGGGGGAACAGATACGCAGTATTTT. Full variable domain (missing parts from reference TRBV7-3 and TRBJ2-3): GAGVSQTPSNKVTEKGKYVELRCDPISGHTALYWYRQSLGQGPEFLIYFQGTGAADDSGLPNDRFFAVRPEGSVSTLKIQRTERGDSAVYLCASSPVAGTGGTDTQYFGPGTRLTVL.

V is TRBV10-2 and J is TRBJ1-1; TRBD1 is a possible D gene (6 bases). CDR3 length: 16 residues. Germline CDR1 is WSHSY and CDR2 is SAAADI. V was clipped by 1 base and J by 0 bases, with 12 bases between them. The CDR3 bases are TGCGCCAGCAGTGAGTTATCAGGGGCCATGAACACTGAAGCTTTCTTT. Its protein product is CASSELSGAMNTEAFF.

The chain has TRBV19 and TRBJ1-1, with TRBD1 matching over 9 bases. In germline, CDR1 is LNHDA, CDR2 SQIVND (reference sequence). CDR3 size: 13 residues. The V segment lost 3 bases and the J segment 6 bases; nucleotides outside the gene matches: 2. The chain's CDR3 is CASSIGQGSEAFF. CDR3 DNA sequence: TGTGCCAGTAGTATCGGACAGGGGTCTGAAGCTTTCTTT.

The chain links TRBV6-1 to TRBJ2-1; D uncertain. V was shortened by 0 bases and J by 5 bases, with 5 bases between the two germline ends. From germline, CDR1 is MNHNS and CDR2 SASEGT. There are 13 residues in the CDR3. CDR3 sequence: CASSEAPNNEQFF. Written as DNA, the CDR3 is TGTGCCAGCAGTGAAGCGCCTAACAATGAGCAGTTCTTC.

This chain connects TRBV19 to TRBJ1-4; tentatively, D is TRBD1 (5 bases). The germline V gene has CDR1 LNHDA and CDR2 SQIVND (reference sequence). The CDR3 extends over 15 amino acids. Trimming cost V 5 bases and J 7 bases, with 17 bases left between them. This CDR3 reads CASSQDSFYGEKLFF. The CDR3 DNA reads as TGTGCCAGTAGTCAAGACAGCTTTTACGGTGAAAAACTGTTTTTT.

The J gene is TRBJ2-2, the V gene TRBV20-1, with 10 bases fitting TRBD2. The V and J ends lost 3 bases and 0 bases, in that order; junction bases with no gene match: 10. Germline lookup yields CDR1 DFQATT and CDR2 SNEGSKA (reference sequence). The CDR3 runs to 18 residues. The CDR3 bases are TGCAGTGCTAGTGGGGCCAGCGGGGGGGTCGCGAACACCGGGGAGCTGTTTTTT. It yields the protein CSASGASGGVANTGELFF.

This chain links TRBV6-5 with TRBJ1-1, with a possible D match to TRBD1 (6 bases). Looked up from germline, CDR1 is MNHEY and CDR2 is SVGAGI. V was trimmed by 6 bases and J by 2 bases, leaving 10 bases between them. This CDR3 is 13 amino acids long. CDR3: CASRNRDNTEAFF. The CDR3 coding sequence is TGTGCCAGCAGAAACAGGGACAACACTGAAGCTTTCTTT.

The V call is TRBV18, the J call TRBJ2-6; perhaps TRBD2 as D (6 bases). The CDR3 extends over 16 amino acids. V lost 2 bases and J 2 bases, leaving 10 bases between the germline ends. Germline V gives CDR1 KGHSH, CDR2 LQKENI. CDR3 DNA: TGTGCCAGCTCACCAACGGGAGTGGCTGGGGCCAACGTCCTGACTTTC. Translating gives CASSPTGVAGANVLTF. The variable domain in full, completed from reference TRBV18 and TRBJ2-6, reads NAGVMQNPRHLVRRRGQEARLRCSPMKGHSHVYWYRQLPEEGLKFMVYLQKENIIDESGMPKERFSAEFPKEGPSILRIQQVVRGDSAAYFCASSPTGVAGANVLTFGAGSRLTVL.

The chain couples TRBV3-1 (or the pseudogene TRBV3-2) to TRBJ1-2; D ambiguous. V lost 5 bases and J lost 5, with 15 bases in between. The V gene's germline CDR1 is LGHDT and CDR2 YNNKEL (reference sequence). CDR3 length equals 14 residues. Here the CDR3 reads CASSSDGVWYGYTF. The CDR3 DNA is TGTGCCAGCAGCTCAGACGGGGTATGGTATGGCTACACCTTC.

V and J are TRBV11-3 and TRBJ1-5; D perhaps matches TRBD1 (6 bases). The germline V gene has CDR1 SGHNT and CDR2 YENEEA. The CDR3 consists of 14 residues. The germline V and J ends were trimmed by 6 bases and 5 bases, with 14 bases remaining between them. The CDR3 nucleotides are TGTGCCAGCAGGGGCGGGGGGGCAGATCAGCCCCAGCATTTT. It codes for CASRGGGADQPQHF.

The CDR3 reads CASSLRGARTDTQYF. The CDR3 DNA reads as TGTGCCAGCAGCTTACGGGGGGCGCGGACAGATACGCAGTATTTT. The V and J genes are TRBV11-3 and TRBJ2-3, with a possible D match to TRBD2 (7 bases). This CDR3 spans 15 amino acids. The germline V gene encodes CDR1 SGHNT and CDR2 YENEEA. Trimming removed 2 bases from V and 3 bases from J, with 12 bases in between.

The V and J genes are TRBV5-1 and TRBJ2-5; TRBD1 agrees at 7 bases. Germline V gives CDR1 SGHRS, CDR2 YFSETQ. V trimming: 0 bases; J trimming: 0 bases; junction bases outside the gene matches: 2. The CDR3 spans 15 residues. CDR3 sequence (DNA): TGCGCCAGCAGCTTGGGGGACAGAAACCAAGAGACCCAGTACTTC. Protein: CASSLGDRNQETQYF.

The chain couples TRBV28 to TRBJ1-2; D gene ambiguous. The CDR3 has 12 amino acids. Trimming removed 3 bases from V and 5 bases from J, with 7 bases in between. Germline V gene lookup returns CDR1 MDHEN and CDR2 SYDVKM. The CDR3: CASSFGGYGYTF. The CDR3 coding sequence is TGTGCCAGCAGTTTTGGAGGGTATGGCTACACCTTC.

This chain links TRBV2 with TRBJ1-1; 8 bases fit TRBD1. The ends lost 10 bases at V and 1 base at J; junction bases unmatched: 8. CDR3 length equals 14 residues. Germline-derived CDR1 and CDR2 are SNHLY and FYNNEI. The CDR3 spells CAKRATGANTEAFF. DNA for the CDR3: TGTGCCAAGCGAGCGACAGGGGCGAACACTGAAGCTTTCTTT.

The chain is built from TRBV21-1 and TRBJ1-2; the table names TRBD1, a call not compared with the DNA. TRBV21-1 is described as a pseudogene. CDR3 size: 18 residues. CDR3 in amino acids: CASSRDRDNYATNYGYTF. DNA for the CDR3: TGTGCCAGCAGCAGGGACCGGGACAACTACGCCACTAACTATGGCTACACCTTC.

This clone was seen once. This chain uses TRBV25-1 with TRBJ2-1; 8 bases align to TRBD1. CDR1 is MGHDK and CDR2 is SYGVNS in the germline V gene. The CDR3 length is 17 residues. The trim removed 6 bases at V and 3 bases at J, leaving 13 bases unmatched. In nucleotides, the CDR3 is TGTGCCAGCAGGGCAACTATCGGACAGGGTGGCTACAATGAGCAGTTCTTC. It specifies CASRATIGQGGYNEQFF.

The chain couples TRBV5-1 to TRBJ2-3; maybe TRBD2 (6 bases). The CDR3 is 15 residues long. V shed 3 bases and J shed 0 bases, with 11 bases lying between them. The germline gives CDR1 SGHRS, CDR2 YFSETQ. CDR3 bases: TGCGCCAGCAGCTCAGCGGGCCCTAGCACAGATACGCAGTATTTT. Translated, it gives CASSSAGPSTDTQYF.

The V and J genes are TRBV29-1 and TRBJ1-1, with 12 nucleotides matching TRBD1. V gave up 6 bases and J gave up 6 bases; unmatched junction bases: 5. The CDR3 spans 13 residues. Germline loops: CDR1 SQVTM, CDR2 ANQGSEA. The CDR3 nucleotides are TGCAGCGTGGGGGACAGGGGGCCCTCTGAAGCTTTCTTT. As protein: CSVGDRGPSEAFF.

DNA of the CDR3: TGTGCCAGCAGCTTAGTTGGAGGGAACTATGGCTACACCTTC. Translating it yields CASSLVGGNYGYTF. The chain recombines TRBV7-9 with TRBJ1-2; unclear D gene. V was pared by 1 base and J by 2 bases, with 8 bases between. The CDR3 spans 14 residues. Per the germline V gene, CDR1 is SEHNR and CDR2 is FQNEAQ (reference sequence).

V gene TRBV10-3 combines with J gene TRBJ1-2; 9 nucleotides agree with TRBD1. The trim removed 4 bases at V and 7 bases at J, leaving 7 bases unmatched. The CDR3 has 14 amino acids. CDR1 is ENHRY, CDR2 SYGVKD, per germline. The CDR3 reads CAISGEADRGGYTF. The CDR3, as DNA: TGTGCCATCAGTGGGGAAGCGGACAGGGGTGGCTACACCTTC.